The 26 T cell receptor beta chains reported below all come from one sample, sequenced in a study of T-cell reconstitution after alpha-beta-depleted transplantation in children. Unique molecular identifiers tagged the TCRbeta library. TCRdb called the PCR reads again in MiXCR, with one record for every CDR3 protein. The table has about 610,000 distinct CDR3 sequences, over 9.5% seen once. The material was PBMCs from the stem cell graft donor, obtained from the stem cell graft. The receptors shown here come from a human donor who donated a stem cell graft to a child with acute myeloid leukemia.

The chain combines TRBV5-1 with TRBJ2-5; D uncertain. Germline loops: CDR1 SGHRS, CDR2 YFSETQ. The CDR3 is 14 amino acids. Trimming shortened V by 1 base and J by 5 bases, and 12 bases separated the two germline ends. In DNA form, the CDR3 reads TGCGCCAGCAGCTTGACCGGGTCAAGGGAGACCCAGTACTTC. It is translated as CASSLTGSRETQYF.

There are many counts of this clonotype. V and J are TRBV7-2 and TRBJ1-1, with TRBD1 matching over 7 bases. The germline gives CDR1 SGHTA, CDR2 FQGNSA. Germline trimming cut 3 bases from V and 1 base from J; bases unmatched to any gene: 5. The CDR3 totals 15 residues. CDR3 nucleotide sequence: TGTGCCAGCAGCTTCAGCCAGGGGGGGAACACTGAAGCTTTCTTT. This sequence encodes CASSFSQGGNTEAFF.

This clonotype has only a few counts. The rearrangement links TRBV15 to TRBJ2-3, with 10 bases matching TRBD2. Losses at the gene ends were 0 bases for V and 2 bases for J; bases not matched to a gene: 5. The germline V gene encodes CDR1 LNHNV and CDR2 YYDKDF (reference sequence). CDR3 length: 17 amino acids. CDR3 bases: TGTGCCACCAGCAGAGATTCCCTAGCGGGAGACACAGATACGCAGTATTTT. Its protein is CATSRDSLAGDTDTQYF.

This clonotype was seen a few times. J is TRBJ2-5 and V is TRBV5-5, with D perhaps TRBD1 or TRBD2 (5 bases each). The CDR3 totals 14 residues. Germline loops: CDR1 SGHKS, CDR2 YYEKEE (reference sequence). Trimming removed 0 bases at V and 5 bases at J, with 11 bases between. Here the CDR3 DNA reads TGTGCCAGCAGCTTGGATCCGGGGCGGGAGACCCAGTACTTC. Translated: CASSLDPGRETQYF.

This clonotype was recorded only once. This could be a read error, since a much larger clone is one nucleotide away. This chain joins TRBV4-2 and TRBJ1-3; no definite D call. The V end lost 2 bases, the J end lost 0 bases, and 11 bases lay between the germline ends. The CDR3 extends over 16 amino acids. The germline gives CDR1 LGHNA, CDR2 YNFKEQ. The CDR3 is CASSQSSVRSGNTIYF. In DNA form, the CDR3 reads TGTGCCAGCAGCCAAAGTTCGGTACGCTCTGGAAACACCATATATTTT.

A few counts support this clonotype. This chain joins TRBV4-2 and TRBJ2-4; 8 nucleotides line up with TRBD2. CDR1 and CDR2 (germline): LGHNA, YNFKEQ. The CDR3 runs 16 residues. V lost 4 bases to trimming and J lost 9 bases; unmatched junction nucleotides: 14. The CDR3 spells CASSRETSVTGVIQYF. CDR3 bases: TGTGCCAGCAGCCGGGAGACTAGCGTGACCGGGGTCATTCAGTACTTC.

The chain joins TRBV9 to TRBJ1-2; D is undetermined. Germline lookup yields CDR1 SGDLS and CDR2 YYNGEE. The CDR3 sequence is 15 residues long. Trimming took off 0 bases at V and 2 bases at J, with 11 bases between the two ends. CDR3 region: CASSVAAVGNYGYTF. Written as DNA, the CDR3 is TGTGCCAGCAGCGTAGCCGCAGTAGGGAACTATGGCTACACCTTC. The complete variable domain, with remaining parts taken from reference TRBV9 and TRBJ1-2, reads DSGVTQTPKHLITATGQRVTLRCSPRSGDLSVYWYQQSLDQGLQFLIQYYNGEERAKGNILERFSAQQFPDLHSELNLSSLELGDSALYFCASSVAAVGNYGYTFGSGTRLTVV.

Ten or more counts support this clonotype. The chain couples TRBV10-3 to TRBJ1-1; TRBD1 might be the D (5 bases). Per the germline V gene, CDR1 is ENHRY and CDR2 is SYGVKD. The CDR3 covers 13 residues. V was shortened by 2 bases and J by 6 bases, with 10 bases between the two germline ends. The CDR3 loop is CAISEGGNPEAFF. The CDR3 coding sequence is TGTGCCATCAGTGAGGGGGGAAACCCTGAAGCTTTCTTT.

The chain is built from TRBV12-3 or TRBV12-4 and TRBJ1-5, with 7 bases identical to TRBD1. The CDR3 has 15 amino acids. Germline trimming cut 5 bases from V and 3 bases from J; bases unmatched to any gene: 7. The CDR3 sequence: CASSITGDFNQPQHF. Written as DNA, the CDR3 is TGTGCCAGCAGTATAACAGGGGATTTCAATCAGCCCCAGCATTTT.

The chain joins TRBV9 to TRBJ2-7; 9 bases fit TRBD1. With V trimmed by 5 bases and J by 1 base, 4 bases remained unmatched. Germline V CDR1 and CDR2: SGDLS, YYNGEE. The CDR3 has 14 amino acids. The CDR3 region is CASSDGQGSYEQYF. The CDR3 bases are TGTGCCAGCAGTGATGGACAGGGGTCCTACGAGCAGTACTTC.

At least ten counts were recorded for this clonotype. The J gene is TRBJ2-3, the V gene TRBV5-5; D remains ambiguous. V was trimmed by 2 bases and J by 6 bases, leaving 7 bases between them. From germline, CDR1 is SGHKS and CDR2 YYEKEE (reference sequence). The CDR3 spans 12 residues. CDR3 loop: CASSFKVDTQYF. In nucleotides, the CDR3 is TGTGCCAGCAGCTTCAAGGTGGATACGCAGTATTTT.

This clonotype was found a few times. The chain carries TRBV7-2 and TRBJ2-5; no clear D gene. The CDR3 totals 14 residues. Germline V lookup: CDR1 SGHTA, CDR2 FQGNSA. Trimming removed 5 bases at V and 5 bases at J, with 15 bases between. The CDR3 loop is CASSMERDIETQYF. CDR3 nucleotide sequence: TGTGCCAGCAGCATGGAGCGCGACATCGAGACCCAGTACTTC.

Only a few counts were recorded for this clonotype. CDR3 DNA: TGCGCCAGCAGCTTGGGACGCGTAAGCAATGAGCAGTTCTTC. Amino acids: CASSLGRVSNEQFF. V usage is TRBV5-1 and J usage is TRBJ2-1, with unresolved D. This CDR3 region has 14 residues. V lost 0 bases and J 6 bases, leaving 10 bases between the germline ends. Looked up from germline, CDR1 is SGHRS and CDR2 is YFSETQ. The variable domain in full, with the rest retrieved from reference TRBV5-1 and TRBJ2-1, is KAGVTQTPRYLIKTRGQQVTLSCSPISGHRSVSWYQQTPGQGLQFLFEYFSETQRNKGNFPGRFSGRQFSNSRSEMNVSTLELGDSALYLCASSLGRVSNEQFFGPGTRLTVL.

This chain joins TRBV6-1 and TRBJ2-2; TRBD2 might be the D (6 bases). The V gene's germline CDR1 is MNHNS and CDR2 SASEGT. Trimming removed 9 bases from V and 0 bases from J, with 11 bases in between. The CDR3 is made up of 14 amino acids. The CDR3 region has the DNA TGTGCCAGTAAGACTAGATCGAACACCGGGGAGCTGTTTTTT. Its translation is CASKTRSNTGELFF.

The CDR3 sequence is CASSPRGLMDYEQYF. CDR3 sequence (DNA): TGTGCCAGCAGCCCCAGGGGTTTAATGGACTACGAGCAGTACTTC. The chain carries TRBV7-8 and TRBJ2-7; D may be TRBD1 (6 bases). The CDR3 contains 15 residues. V was trimmed by 5 bases and J by 3 bases, leaving 17 bases between them. Germline CDR1 SGHVS, CDR2 FQNEAQ.

The gene calls are TRBV29-1 and TRBJ2-1; the match to TRBD2 covers 8 bases. The CDR3 is 15 residues long. Germline lookup yields CDR1 SQVTM and CDR2 ANQGSEA. Germline trimming cut 3 bases from V and 5 bases from J; bases unmatched to any gene: 9. The CDR3 protein is CSVDSTSGGDNEQFF. The CDR3 DNA is TGCAGCGTTGATAGTACTAGCGGAGGGGACAATGAGCAGTTCTTC.

The genes are TRBV20-1 and TRBJ2-7; D is possibly TRBD2 (5 bases). V lost 8 bases and J lost 7, with 6 bases in between. The germline V gene has CDR1 DFQATT and CDR2 SNEGSKA (reference sequence). This CDR3 is built from 8 residues. The CDR3 reads CSTGEQYF. The CDR3 DNA is TGCAGTACGGGAGAGCAGTACTTC.

Turning to this clonotype: This may arise from a read error, as a much more abundant clone is one base away. V is TRBV6-2 or TRBV6-3 and J is TRBJ2-7; TRBD2 aligns across 9 bases. The germline gives CDR1 MNHEY, CDR2 SVGEGT. The CDR3 sequence is 14 residues long. The CDR3 DNA reads TGTGCCAGCACCCTAGCGGGACGAAGCTACGATCAGTACTTC. Residues: CASTLAGRSYDQYF.

The chain couples TRBV20-1 to TRBJ1-2, with 10 bases that match TRBD1. V lost 0 bases, J lost 5 bases, and 6 bases stayed unmatched. CDR1 and CDR2 (germline): DFQATT, SNEGSKA (reference sequence). This CDR3 comprises 15 residues. CDR3 DNA sequence: TGCAGTGCTAGAGACCCTGACAGGGGGCAATATGGCTACACCTTC. It encodes CSARDPDRGQYGYTF.

This clonotype was seen repeatedly, ten times or more. This chain links TRBV20-1 with TRBJ2-7, with 7 positions matching TRBD1. In germline, CDR1 is DFQATT, CDR2 SNEGSKA (reference sequence). V trimming: 3 bases; J trimming: 2 bases; junction bases outside the gene matches: 4. This CDR3 has 13 residues. CDR3: CSARGQGAYEQYF. For the CDR3, the DNA is TGCAGTGCTAGGGGCCAGGGGGCCTACGAGCAGTACTTC.

The chain employs TRBV20-1 and TRBJ2-7, with 10 bases that match TRBD1. Germline V gene data show CDR1 as DFQATT and CDR2 as SNEGSKA (reference sequence). The J segment lost 6 bases and the V segment lost 5 bases, leaving 10 bases of the junction unmatched. The CDR3 is 14 amino acids. The CDR3 DNA is TGCAGTGCTCCCTGGACAGGGGGAAAGGGCGAGCAGTACTTC. Translation gives CSAPWTGGKGEQYF.

This clonotype was counted only a few times. The chain is built from TRBV4-2 and TRBJ2-1; 9 bases fit TRBD2. The CDR3 sequence is 16 residues long. Germline V gene lookup returns CDR1 LGHNA and CDR2 YNFKEQ. Losses at the gene ends were 4 bases for V and 7 bases for J; bases not matched to a gene: 11. CDR3 amino acids: CASSPSVAGGRNEQFF. The CDR3 DNA reads as TGTGCCAGCAGCCCCTCTGTGGCGGGAGGGCGGAATGAGCAGTTCTTC.

V gene TRBV20-1 combines with J gene TRBJ2-1, with 7 positions matching TRBD2. Germline loops: CDR1 DFQATT, CDR2 SNEGSKA (reference sequence). CDR3 length equals 14 residues. The ends lost 6 bases at V and 5 bases at J; junction bases unmatched: 10. DNA for the CDR3: TGCAGTGCCGCATTCGGGACTACACACAATGAGCAGTTCTTC. It translates to CSAAFGTTHNEQFF.

This clonotype was seen at least ten times. The chain combines TRBV2 with TRBJ1-3; D not resolved. Between the trimmed V and J ends, which lost 2 bases and 5 bases, there was a span of 13 bases. Germline assignment: CDR1 SNHLY and CDR2 FYNNEI. This CDR3 region has 15 residues. The CDR3 protein is CASSEPGSKRNTIYF. CDR3 coding DNA: TGTGCCAGCAGTGAACCGGGATCCAAAAGAAACACCATATATTTT.

This clonotype was found many times. The chain couples TRBV7-2 to TRBJ2-3; 9 bases align to TRBD1. Germline CDR1 reads SGHTA; CDR2 reads FQGNSA. This CDR3 has 14 residues. V gave up 5 bases and J gave up 4 bases; unmatched junction bases: 4. The CDR3 reads CASSPRTGADTQYF. For the CDR3, the DNA is TGTGCCAGCAGCCCCAGGACAGGGGCAGATACGCAGTATTTT. Together with reference TRBV7-2 and TRBJ2-3, the CDR3 gives the full variable domain: GAGVSQSPSNKVTEKGKDVELRCDPISGHTALYWYRQSLGQGLEFLIYFQGNSAPDKSGLPSDRFSAERTGGSVSTLTIQRTQQEDSAVYLCASSPRTGADTQYFGPGTRLTVL.

This clonotype appeared a few times. This chain links TRBV30 with TRBJ2-1; D ambiguous. Trimming shortened V by 1 base and J by 6 bases, and 4 bases separated the two germline ends. CDR1 and CDR2 (germline): GTSNPN, SVGIG (reference sequence). The CDR3 runs 11 residues. This chain's CDR3 is CAWSALNEQFF. Written as DNA, the CDR3 is TGTGCCTGGAGTGCTCTCAATGAGCAGTTCTTC.